The sequence of this T cell receptor (beta chain) was determined in a study of T cell repertoires in cytomegalovirus infection (dated by TCRdb to about 2019). About the study as a whole: The peptide stimulations were aimed at well-studied HLA-B-restricted epitopes as well as recently identified HLA-C-restricted CMV epitopes, whose presentation resists viral immunomodulation. Donor HLA type was relevant to the analysis, as public TCR beta signatures indicated carriage of CMV infection together with the matching HLA type. Study-level results and caveats: In both this cohort and an independent cohort of 352 donors, the cumulative frequency of public TCR beta family members distinguished carriers of CMV infection plus the relevant HLA type. In the ex vivo response, HLA-C-restricted CMV-specific TCR beta clonotypes were dominant, and in two of eight donors the single most frequent clonotype came from this HLA-C-restricted group.

This clonotype was picked up a small number of times. This receptor's antigen is unknown. Base qualities are not recorded, but no much larger clone differs from it by a single base. The V end loses 7 bases and the J end loses 6 bases, and a stretch of 19 bases separates them. Looking up the germline V gene yields CDR1 MNHNS and CDR2 SASEGT. Spanning cysteine to valine, the CDR3 consists of 14 amino acids. This entry keeps only the CDR3 DNA: 42 bases, framed from base 1. TCRdb shows the sequencer as Illumina HiSeq 1500. TCRdb reran the public reads through fastp at Q25 and MiXCR, keeping productive beta chains. Each entry is one CDR3 protein sequence, shown with its most common DNA and genes. The sample table shows about 770,000 distinct CDR3 sequences, and under 35% are seen once. The top ten clonotypes cover less than 15% of the sample. Sample treatment or condition, as interpreted from the label and publication: in vitro stimulation with specific CMV peptide epitopes to enrich CMV-specific T cells.

The source of this sequence is a human donor in good health (CMV status not recorded). Some clones in this sample may be carry-over from other donors' samples. The sequence is built from TRBV6-1 and TRBJ2-7; 6 matching bases give a weak D call of TRBD1. Source: cultured CD8+ T cells from PBMCs, taken from culture after CMV antigen stimulation. The CDR3 is CASTTAYRVVEQYV. The sequenced DNA is TGTGCCAGCACAACAGCCTACAGGGTAGTCGAGCAGTACGTC.